The 25 T cell receptor beta chains reported below all come from one sample, sequenced in a study of Graves' ophthalmopathy and Graves' hyperthyroidism (dated by TCRdb to the late 2010s). Sequencing was carried out with an Illumina HiSeq 2000. For repertoire sequencing, TCR beta CDR3 regions were amplified from RNA transcripts. HTBI primers and the Qiagen OneStep RT-PCR kit were used in a first-round RT-PCR, which was followed by a second-round multiplex PCR, size selection and purification. TCRdb reprocessing: public reads trimmed at Q25 with fastp, clones called with MiXCR, in-frame beta chains kept. Each CDR3 protein gets just one entry, which takes the most common genes and DNA from the rows behind it. This sample comprises around 670,000 distinct CDR3 sequences, roughly 40% of them detected only once. Approximately 46% of the sample rests with the top ten. Sequences were obtained from peripheral blood. Every receptor here comes from an adult man with Graves' ophthalmopathy.

With respect to this clonotype: Just one base apart from a much larger clone, this may be a read error. This chain joins TRBV7-9 and TRBJ1-5, with D tentatively TRBD1 (6 bases). This CDR3 is 16 amino acids long. Trimming removed 1 base at V and 2 bases at J, with 12 bases between. The germline gives CDR1 SEHNR, CDR2 FQNEAQ (reference sequence). The CDR3 loop is CASSLGHAGGNQPQHF. CDR3 nucleotides: TGTGCCAGCAGCTTAGGACATGCAGGGGGCAATCAGCCCCAGCATTTT.

This clonotype has a count of ten or more. This chain joins TRBV7-9 and TRBJ1-3; D is perhaps TRBD1 (5 bases). This CDR3 has 15 residues. In germline, CDR1 is SEHNR, CDR2 FQNEAQ (reference sequence). Trimming cost V 5 bases and J 4 bases, with 15 bases left between them. In DNA form, the CDR3 reads TGTGCCAGCAGCCTCACCGGGGCAGAAGGAAACACCATATATTTT. This sequence encodes CASSLTGAEGNTIYF.

The genes are TRBV7-2 and TRBJ2-7, with 7 bases aligning to TRBD2. The junction had 8 bases not matched to a gene; V was cut back by 8 bases and J by 4 bases. Germline lookup yields CDR1 SGHTA and CDR2 FQGNSA. There are 13 residues in the CDR3. The CDR3 DNA sequence: TGTGCCAGCTGGGGGAGGGAACAATACGAGCAGTACTTC. Translation: CASWGREQYEQYF.

Of note for this clonotype: Given a much more abundant clone one base away, this may be a read error. V is TRBV11-2 and J is TRBJ2-5; a weak D match, TRBD1 (7 bases). The V and J ends lost 4 bases and 5 bases respectively, with 14 bases between them. Germline V gene lookup returns CDR1 SGHAT and CDR2 FQNNGV. This CDR3 region has 14 residues. The CDR3 spells CASSYGAGGETQYF. CDR3 DNA sequence: TGTGCCAGCAGCTACGGGGCAGGGGGGGAGACCCAGTACTTC.

The V gene is TRBV24-1, the J gene TRBJ1-2; D call uncertain. Trimming pared 6 bases from V and 2 bases from J, leaving 9 bases between. The CDR3 sequence is 13 residues long. Germline CDR1 KGHDR, CDR2 SFDVKD. The CDR3 DNA reads as TGTGCCACCAGTAGTATCCGGAACTATGGCTACACCTTC. It yields the protein CATSSIRNYGYTF.

A few counts support this clonotype. The chain couples TRBV2 to TRBJ1-2, with unresolved D. With 3 bases removed from V and 8 bases from J, the gap between germline ends came to 10 bases. This CDR3 comprises 12 residues. From germline, CDR1 is SNHLY and CDR2 FYNNEI. The CDR3 coding sequence is TGTGCCAGCAGTGACGAGCTGTTCGGCTACACCTTC. It specifies CASSDELFGYTF.

This clonotype was counted a few times. The chain joins TRBV3-1 to TRBJ2-5, with 12 bases fitting TRBD2. With V trimmed by 4 bases and J by 5 bases, 5 bases remained unmatched. The V gene's germline CDR1 is LGHDT and CDR2 YNNKEL (reference sequence). This CDR3 region has 15 residues. CDR3 residues: CASSPGLAGSETQYF. The CDR3, as DNA: TGTGCCAGCAGCCCCGGACTAGCGGGGTCGGAGACCCAGTACTTC.

This clonotype has a handful of counts. A much larger clone sits a single nucleotide away, making a read error possible. The J gene is TRBJ2-7, the V gene TRBV20-1, with a possible D match to TRBD1 (5 bases). The germline V gene encodes CDR1 DFQATT and CDR2 SNEGSKA (reference sequence). Trimming cost V 0 bases and J 3 bases, with 12 bases left between them. The CDR3 has 14 residues. The CDR3 nucleotides read TGCAGTGCTAGAGATCAGGGCAGGGTCTACGAGCAGTACTTC. Translation: CSARDQGRVYEQYF.

The rearrangement uses TRBV7-3 and TRBJ1-1, with a weak D call TRBD1 (6 bases). From germline, CDR1 is SGHTA and CDR2 FQGTGA. The CDR3 is made up of 13 amino acids. The V gene lost 4 bases and the J gene lost 4 bases, with 10 bases spanning the gap. Written as DNA, the CDR3 is TGTGCCAGCAGCTCCGACAGGCTCACTGAAGCTTTCTTT. Translation: CASSSDRLTEAFF.

This clonotype was seen once. Possible read error: a much larger clone is one base away. J is TRBJ1-1 and V is TRBV10-3, with D hard to call. V was clipped by 3 bases and J by 8 bases, with 7 bases between them. CDR3 size: 11 residues. Germline CDR1 reads ENHRY; CDR2 reads SYGVKD. The CDR3 bases are TGTGCCATCAGTGACGGACCCGAAGCTTTCTTT. Protein: CAISDGPEAFF.

This clonotype was found many times. The rearrangement links TRBV24-1 to TRBJ1-2, with D tentatively TRBD1 (6 bases). The CDR3 has 15 residues. V was shortened by 4 bases and J by 6 bases, with 17 bases between the two germline ends. Per germline, CDR1 KGHDR and CDR2 SFDVKD. Here the CDR3 reads CATSDPSGAGDGYTF. The CDR3 DNA reads TGTGCCACCAGTGACCCCTCGGGGGCAGGGGATGGCTACACCTTC.

The rearrangement uses TRBV6-5 and TRBJ2-7; 7 bases align to TRBD2. CDR3 length equals 12 residues. Germline loops: CDR1 MNHEY, CDR2 SVGAGI. The CDR3 spells CAAGENSYEQYF. The CDR3, as DNA: TGTGCTGCGGGGGAAAACTCCTACGAGCAGTACTTC.

V gene TRBV9 combines with J gene TRBJ2-7, with 14 bases lining up with TRBD2. The CDR3 is 16 amino acids. Germline V lookup: CDR1 SGDLS, CDR2 YYNGEE. The V gene end was trimmed by 5 bases and the J gene end by 4 bases; junction bases not matched to a gene: 8. Here the CDR3 DNA reads TGTGCCAGCAGTCCCCAGGGACTAGCGGGAGCGTACGAGCAGTACTTC. It codes for CASSPQGLAGAYEQYF.

This sequence joins TRBV12-3 or TRBV12-4 and TRBJ1-2; 9 nucleotides match TRBD1. The V segment lost 2 bases and the J segment 7 bases; nucleotides outside the gene matches: 8. The CDR3 has 15 amino acids. The CDR3 here is CASSLLQGAGFGYTF. CDR3 coding DNA: TGTGCCAGCAGTTTACTACAGGGGGCTGGTTTTGGCTACACCTTC.

The chain has TRBV11-2 and TRBJ1-2; 10 nucleotides line up with TRBD1. The CDR3 has 16 residues. The trim removed 7 bases at V and 4 bases at J, leaving 12 bases unmatched. The V gene's germline CDR1 is SGHAT and CDR2 FQNNGV. For the CDR3, the DNA is TGTGCCAGCACCCCAGATCGGACAGGGGGAATCTATGGCTACACCTTC. Amino acid sequence: CASTPDRTGGIYGYTF. Combining the CDR3 with reference TRBV11-2 and TRBJ1-2 gives the whole variable domain EAGVAQSPRYKIIEKRQSVAFWCNPISGHATLYWYQQILGQGPKLLIQFQNNGVVDDSQLPKDRFSAERLKGVDSTLKIQPAKLEDSAVYLCASTPDRTGGIYGYTFGSGTRLTVV.

The gene calls are TRBV10-3 and TRBJ2-6; tentatively, D is TRBD1 or TRBD2 (5 bases each). The CDR3 runs to 15 residues. Germline V CDR1 and CDR2: ENHRY, SYGVKD. Trimming shortened V by 4 bases and J by 4 bases, and 11 bases separated the two germline ends. For the CDR3, the DNA is TGTGCCATCAGTGGTCCAGGGACCGGGGCCAACGTCCTGACTTTC. This sequence encodes CAISGPGTGANVLTF.

This clonotype came up a few times. The CDR3 is CASSAIRGGTEAFF. In DNA form, the CDR3 reads TGTGCCAGCAGTGCTATCAGGGGTGGCACTGAAGCTTTCTTT. The chain employs TRBV2 and TRBJ1-1, with D possibly matching TRBD1 (6 bases). V lost 4 bases to trimming and J lost 4 bases, with 13 bases between them. This CDR3 is 14 amino acids long. The germline gives CDR1 SNHLY, CDR2 FYNNEI. The full variable domain, in which reference TRBV2 and TRBJ1-1 provide the parts outside the CDR3, is EPEVTQTPSHQVTQMGQEVILRCVPISNHLYFYWYRQILGQKVEFLVSFYNNEISEKSEIFDDQFSVERPDGSNFTLKIRSTKLEDSAMYFCASSAIRGGTEAFFGQGTRLTVV.

The chain couples TRBV11-2 to TRBJ1-5; no reliable D call. This CDR3 has 16 residues. Germline assignment: CDR1 SGHAT and CDR2 FQNNGV. Between the trimmed V and J ends, which lost 1 base and 1 base, there was a span of 11 bases. The CDR3 DNA follows: TGTGCCAGCAGCTTAGGAGGGCGGAAAAGCAATCAGCCCCAGCATTTT. Translating gives CASSLGGRKSNQPQHF.

At least ten counts were recorded for this clonotype. The chain uses TRBV2 and TRBJ2-7; D remains unclear. V was trimmed by 4 bases and J by 3 bases, leaving 4 bases between them. Germline loops: CDR1 SNHLY, CDR2 FYNNEI. CDR3 length: 11 amino acids. As DNA, the CDR3 is TGTGCCAGCAGTGTTGGCTACGAGCAGTACTTC. Its protein product is CASSVGYEQYF.

This clonotype has a handful of counts. J is TRBJ2-7 and V is TRBV5-1; 9 nucleotides line up with TRBD1. This CDR3 is built from 16 residues. V was clipped by 1 base and J by 1 base; unmatched bases: 6. Germline V gives CDR1 SGHRS, CDR2 YFSETQ. The CDR3 here is CASSLQPGQGSYEQYF. The CDR3 nucleotides read TGCGCCAGCAGCTTGCAGCCGGGACAGGGATCCTACGAGCAGTACTTC.

This clonotype has a count of ten or more. The rearrangement joins TRBV7-6 to TRBJ1-2, with 7 bases identical to TRBD1. There are 13 residues in the CDR3. From germline, CDR1 is SGHVS and CDR2 FNYEAQ. V shed 2 bases, J shed 6 bases, and the junction held 3 bases outside the gene matches. The CDR3 region has the DNA TGTGCCAGCAGCTTAACAGGGGATGATGGCTACACCTTC. This translates into CASSLTGDDGYTF.

This clonotype was seen a few times. The chain combines TRBV10-2 with TRBJ1-5, with D tentatively TRBD1 (6 bases). Trimming removed 0 bases at V and 16 bases at J, with 13 bases between. The CDR3 loop spans 12 amino acids. Germline CDR1 is WSHSY and CDR2 is SAAADI. The CDR3, as DNA: TGCGCCAGCAGTGAGTCAGGGGGACTTACCCATTTT. Translated: CASSESGGLTHF.

Ten or more counts support this clonotype. The chain links TRBV20-1 to TRBJ2-7; 15 bases fit TRBD2. CDR3 length: 14 residues. Germline CDR1 is DFQATT and CDR2 is SNEGSKA (reference sequence). V dropped 4 bases and J dropped 3; count of bases not matched to a gene: 1. The CDR3 DNA sequence: TGCAGTGCTACGGGACTAGCGGGAGGCTACGAGCAGTACTTC. Residues: CSATGLAGGYEQYF.

Of note for this clonotype: A much larger clone differs by one base, so this may be a read error. The chain joins TRBV7-9 to TRBJ2-7; 7 bases line up with TRBD1. The germline gives CDR1 SEHNR, CDR2 FQNEAQ (reference sequence). This CDR3 comprises 12 residues. The DNA for the CDR3 is TGTGTCAGCAGCTTAGACCGACAGGGTCAGTACTTC. It translates to CVSSLDRQGQYF. Based on the CDR3 plus reference TRBV7-9 and TRBJ2-7, the full variable domain is DTGVSQNPRHKITKRGQNVTFRCDPISEHNRLYWYRQTLGQGPEFLTYFQNEAQLEKSRLLSDRFSAERPKGSFSTLEIQRTEQGDSAMYLCVSSLDRQGQYFGPGTRLTVT.

This rearrangement joins TRBV7-9 to TRBJ2-5; D unclear. This CDR3 contains 13 residues. CDR1 and CDR2 (germline): SEHNR, FQNEAQ (reference sequence). Trimming stripped 6 bases from V and 1 base from J, with 9 bases between. CDR3 residues: CASSQIPQETQYF. CDR3 sequence (DNA): TGTGCCAGCAGTCAAATCCCCCAAGAGACCCAGTACTTC.